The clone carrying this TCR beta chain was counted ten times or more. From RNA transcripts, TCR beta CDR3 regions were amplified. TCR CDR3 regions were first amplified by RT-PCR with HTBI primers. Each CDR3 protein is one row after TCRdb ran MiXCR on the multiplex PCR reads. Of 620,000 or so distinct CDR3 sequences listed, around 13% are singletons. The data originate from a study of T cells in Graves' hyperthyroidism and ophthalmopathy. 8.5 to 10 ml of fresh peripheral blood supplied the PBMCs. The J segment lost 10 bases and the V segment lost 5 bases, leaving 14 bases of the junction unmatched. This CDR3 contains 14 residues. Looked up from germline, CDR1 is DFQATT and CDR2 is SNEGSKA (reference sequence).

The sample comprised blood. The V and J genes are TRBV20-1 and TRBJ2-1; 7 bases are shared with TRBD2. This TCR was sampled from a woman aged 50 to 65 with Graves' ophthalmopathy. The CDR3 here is CSAPGAGVLGEQFF. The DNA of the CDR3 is TGCAGTGCTCCCGGGGCGGGAGTGTTGGGCGAGCAGTTCTTC.